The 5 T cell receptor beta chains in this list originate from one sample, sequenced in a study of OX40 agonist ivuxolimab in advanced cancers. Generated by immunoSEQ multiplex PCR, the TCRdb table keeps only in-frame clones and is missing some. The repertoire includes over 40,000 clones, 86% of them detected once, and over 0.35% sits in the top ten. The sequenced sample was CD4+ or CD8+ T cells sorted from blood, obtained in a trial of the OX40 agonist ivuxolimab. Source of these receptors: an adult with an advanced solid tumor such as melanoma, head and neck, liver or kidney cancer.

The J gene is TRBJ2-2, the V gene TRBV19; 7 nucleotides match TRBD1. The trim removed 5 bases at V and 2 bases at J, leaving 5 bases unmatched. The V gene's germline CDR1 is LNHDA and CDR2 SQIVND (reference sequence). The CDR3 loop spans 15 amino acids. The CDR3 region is CASSPGTANTGELFF. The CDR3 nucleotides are TGTGCCAGTAGTCCCGGGACAGCCAACACCGGGGAGCTGTTTTTT.

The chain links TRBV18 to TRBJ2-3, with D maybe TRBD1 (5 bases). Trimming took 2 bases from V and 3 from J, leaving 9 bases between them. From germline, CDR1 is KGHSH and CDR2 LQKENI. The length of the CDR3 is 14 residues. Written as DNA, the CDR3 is TGTGCCAGCTCACCAGTCAGGGCTACAGATACGCAGTATTTT. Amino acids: CASSPVRATDTQYF.

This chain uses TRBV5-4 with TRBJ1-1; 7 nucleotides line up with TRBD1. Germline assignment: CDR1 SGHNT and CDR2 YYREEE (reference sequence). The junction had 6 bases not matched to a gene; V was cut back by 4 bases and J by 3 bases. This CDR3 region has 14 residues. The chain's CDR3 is CASSIQGPDTEAFF. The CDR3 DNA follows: TGTGCCAGCAGCATACAGGGGCCAGACACTGAAGCTTTCTTT.

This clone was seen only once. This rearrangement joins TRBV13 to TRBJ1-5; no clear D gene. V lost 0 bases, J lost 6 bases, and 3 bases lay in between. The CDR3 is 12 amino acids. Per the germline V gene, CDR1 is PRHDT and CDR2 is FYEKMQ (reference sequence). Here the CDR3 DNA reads TGTGCCAGCAGCTTAGGGGTTCAGCCCCAGCATTTT. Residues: CASSLGVQPQHF.

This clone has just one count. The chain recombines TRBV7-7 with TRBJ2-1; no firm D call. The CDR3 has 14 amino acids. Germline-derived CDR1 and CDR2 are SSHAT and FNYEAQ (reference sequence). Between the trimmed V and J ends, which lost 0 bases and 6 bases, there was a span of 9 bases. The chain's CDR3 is CASSLAGSPNEQFF. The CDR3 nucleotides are TGTGCCAGCAGCTTAGCGGGGTCCCCCAATGAGCAGTTCTTC.